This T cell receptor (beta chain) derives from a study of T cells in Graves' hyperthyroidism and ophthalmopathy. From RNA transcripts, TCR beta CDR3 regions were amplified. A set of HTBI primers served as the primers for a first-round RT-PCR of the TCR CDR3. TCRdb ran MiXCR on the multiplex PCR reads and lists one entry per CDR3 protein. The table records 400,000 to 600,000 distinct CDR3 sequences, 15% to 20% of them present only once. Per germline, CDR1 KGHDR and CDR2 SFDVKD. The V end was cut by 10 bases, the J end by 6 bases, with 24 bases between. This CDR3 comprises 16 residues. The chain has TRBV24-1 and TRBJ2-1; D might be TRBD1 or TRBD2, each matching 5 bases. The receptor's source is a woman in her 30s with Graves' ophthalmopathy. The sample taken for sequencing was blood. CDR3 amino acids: CATRDHSILVGNEQFF. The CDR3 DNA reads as TGTGCCACTCGGGACCACTCAATTCTAGTTGGCAATGAGCAGTTCTTC.